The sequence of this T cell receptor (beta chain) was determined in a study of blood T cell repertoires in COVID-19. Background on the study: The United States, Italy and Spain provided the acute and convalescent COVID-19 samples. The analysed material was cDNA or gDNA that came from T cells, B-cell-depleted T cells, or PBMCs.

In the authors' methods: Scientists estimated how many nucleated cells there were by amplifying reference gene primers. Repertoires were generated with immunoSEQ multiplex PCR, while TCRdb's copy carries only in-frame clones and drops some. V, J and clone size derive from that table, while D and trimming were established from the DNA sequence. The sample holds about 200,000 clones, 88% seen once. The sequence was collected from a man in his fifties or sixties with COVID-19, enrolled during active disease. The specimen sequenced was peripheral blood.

The chain's CDR3 is CASSLVSGGHSYEQYF. The DNA for the CDR3 is TGTGCCAGCAGCTTAGTTAGCGGGGGGCACTCCTACGAGCAGTACTTC. The genes are TRBV7-2 and TRBJ2-7, with TRBD2 matching over 10 bases. Losses at the gene ends were 1 base for V and 0 bases for J; bases not matched to a gene: 3. The CDR3 runs to 16 residues. Germline loops: CDR1 SGHTA, CDR2 FQGNSA.